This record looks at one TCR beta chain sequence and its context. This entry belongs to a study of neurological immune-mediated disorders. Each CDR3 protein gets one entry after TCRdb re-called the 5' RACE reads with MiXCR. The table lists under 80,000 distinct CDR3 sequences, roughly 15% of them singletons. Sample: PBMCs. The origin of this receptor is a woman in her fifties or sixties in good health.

The CDR3 nucleotides are TGTGCCAGCAGTTTAGCGGGACACAAGAATGAAAAACTGTTTTTT. Amino acids: CASSLAGHKNEKLFF. The gene calls are TRBV6-5 and TRBJ1-4; tentative D call: TRBD1 (6 bases). Germline-derived CDR1 and CDR2 are MNHEY and SVGAGI. There are 15 residues in the CDR3. Between the trimmed V and J ends, which lost 4 bases and 5 bases, there was a span of 14 bases.